This TCR beta chain was captured in a study of blood T cell repertoires in COVID-19. Study context: Samples came from the United States, Italy and Spain, spanning acute and convalescent COVID-19. PBMCs, B-cell-depleted T cells, or T cells provided the cDNA or gDNA that made up the material.

V gave up 4 bases and J gave up 4 bases, with 14 bases separating them. Germline CDR1 and CDR2: SGHRS and YFSETQ. CDR3 length: 14 residues. In the original workflow: Nucleated cell number was recorded as an estimate derived from reference gene primer amplification. Data came from immunoSEQ multiplex PCR; TCRdb stores just in-frame clones and leaves some out. Clonal size and the V and J genes are those of that table, whereas D and trimming came from the DNA. The table includes around 70,000 clones, 70% to 85% detected once. The chain combines TRBV5-1 with TRBJ1-1; TRBD1 is a possible D gene (5 bases). The sample consisted of peripheral blood. The origin of this receptor is a woman in her fifties or sixties with acute or convalescent COVID-19. CDR3 sequence reads: CASSPDSLGTEAFF. The CDR3 coding sequence is TGCGCCAGCAGCCCCGACAGCCTGGGCACTGAAGCTTTCTTT.